The rows below give T cell receptor beta chains drawn from one sample of a study of graft-versus-host responses after intestinal transplantation. Some clones are missing from TCRdb's copy, which holds only in-frame ones; the method was immunoSEQ multiplex PCR. Of around 100,000 clones in the sample, more than 75% were seen once. Their cognate antigens are unknown. This material consisted of unstimulated CD4+ T cells sorted from spleen or lymph node cells, taken before transplant. The receptors were gathered from a human donor who was the organ donor for an intestinal transplant. The CDR3 runs from the conserved cysteine through the conserved F or W. D genes are given only for firm matches. Some rows have no size entry. The others give once, few or many, or a class for an expanded clone.

>TRBJ1-6|.|.|TRBV21-1
TGTGCCAGCAGCAACCCAGGGGGAATCTCACCCCTCCACTTT
CASSNPGGISPLHF
>TRBJ2-1|.|.|TRBV6-1
TGTGCCAGCAGTTCTATCTTACACTTTGAGCAGTTCTTC
CASSSILHFEQFF
>TRBJ1-1|.|once|TRBV7-9
TGTGCCAGCAGCCCTATCCGAACATCCGTGGACACTGAAGCTTTCTTT
CASSPIRTSVDTEAFF
>TRBJ2-5|.|.|TRBV20-1
TGCGGCCTGAGGGGCCAAGAGACCCAGTACTTC
CGLRGQETQYF
>TRBJ1-2|TRBD1|.|TRBV5-4
TGTGCCAGCAGCTTGCGGGACAGGGGCTGGAACTATGGCTACACCTTC
CASSLRDRGWNYGYTF
>TRBJ2-1|.|.|TRBV4-2
TGTGCCAGCAGCCAAGGGGGCGGCGGCGATGAGCAGTTCTTC
CASSQGGGGDEQFF
>TRBJ2-1|TRBD2|.|TRBV2
TGTGCCAGCTTTTTGTGGCGGGGGAGGAACAATGAGCAGTTCTTC
CASFLWRGRNNEQFF
>TRBJ1-4|.|.|TRBV2
TGTGCCAGCAGTATTCAGGGGAGTAAACTGTTTTTT
CASSIQGSKLFF
>TRBJ1-5|.|.|TRBV6-5
TGTGCCAGCAGTTCCCGATCGGAAGCGAGCAATCAGCCCCAGCATTTT
CASSSRSEASNQPQHF
>TRBJ2-1|TRBD2|.|TRBV19
TGTGCCAGTAAAGGCGGGGGGGCGGCCAATGAGCAGTTCTTC
CASKGGGAANEQFF
>TRBJ2-7|.|.|TRBV7-8
TGTGCCAGCAGCTTAGGCCCGGCTTCCTACGAGCAGTACTTC
CASSLGPASYEQYF
>TRBJ1-6|.|once|TRBV28
TGTGCCAGCAGACGCCTGAGCTCCTATAATTCACCCCTCCACTTT
CASRRLSSYNSPLHF
>TRBJ2-1|.|.|TRBV7-2
TGTGCCAGCAGCTTAGGGACTACCGGAGAGGTGTTCTTC
CASSLGTTGEVFF
>TRBJ2-2|.|.|TRBV11-3
TGTGCCAGCAGCTTAGAGTCTGCGTCAGCGATGAACACCGGGGAGCTGTTTTTT
CASSLESASAMNTGELFF
>TRBJ2-5|.|.|TRBV6-1
TGTGCCAGCAGTGCGAGCGCTAGGGAGACCCAGTACTTC
CASSASARETQYF
>TRBJ1-5|.|.|TRBV5-1
TGCGCCAGCAGCCCAGGAGGGACGGAAGATAGCAATCAGCCCCAGCATTTT
CASSPGGTEDSNQPQHF
>TRBJ2-2|TRBD1|once|TRBV9
TGTGCCAGCAGCGCGGGACAGATGAACACCGGGGAGCTGTTTTTT
CASSAGQMNTGELFF
>TRBJ1-5|TRBD1|.|TRBV6-5
TGTGCCAGCAGAACGACAGGGAGTAGCAATCAGCCCCAGCATTTT
CASRTTGSSNQPQHF
>TRBJ1-5|TRBD1|.|TRBV19
TGTGCCAGTAGTATAGATGGGCAGGGGGCAAATCAGCCCCAGCATTTT
CASSIDGQGANQPQHF
>TRBJ1-4|.|.|TRBV11-2
TGTGCCAGCAGCTACGGAGCTACCACTAATGAAAAACTGTTTTTT
CASSYGATTNEKLFF
>TRBJ2-7|TRBD2|once|TRBV7-9
TGTGCCAGCAGTGCGAGAGCGGGGGACTCCTACGAGCAGTACTTC
CASSARAGDSYEQYF